This entry lists 27 T cell receptor beta chains sequenced from one sample in a study of T cell responses to AZD1222 COVID-19 vaccine (dated by TCRdb to the early 2020s). Read against the paper, the sample's time point label means: baseline before first vaccination. Library construction relied on the immunoSEQ multiplex PCR assay. This immuneACCESS table, as held by TCRdb, lists in-frame sequences with V and J called but not all clones. Of the missing ones, under half trace to an unresolved V gene in checked studies; the others have no known cause. The sample data list around 120,000 clones, and roughly 84% of these were observed just once. The ten largest account for 1% to 1.5% of the sample. Material: peripheral blood, obtained on day 0 of AZD1222 vaccination. These receptors were collected from an adult in good health.

This chain connects TRBV3-1 (or the pseudogene TRBV3-2) to TRBJ1-6; TRBD1 matches at 10 bases. The CDR3 is made up of 15 amino acids. The V gene end was trimmed by 3 bases and the J gene end by 10 bases; junction bases not matched to a gene: 6. CDR1 is LGHDT and CDR2 is YNNKEL in the germline V gene (reference sequence). The CDR3 here is CASSQATGGLSPLHF. The DNA of the CDR3 is TGTGCCAGCAGCCAGGCGACAGGGGGCCTCTCACCCCTCCACTTT.

The chain employs TRBV6-5 and TRBJ1-1, with D maybe TRBD1 (6 bases). From germline, CDR1 is MNHEY and CDR2 SVGAGI. This CDR3 is built from 15 residues. Trimming took 0 bases from V and 4 from J, leaving 12 bases between them. CDR3: CASSYSKGVGTEAFF. The CDR3 DNA is TGTGCCAGCAGTTACTCGAAGGGGGTCGGCACTGAAGCTTTCTTT.

The CDR3 sequence is CASSPTSGGTYNEQFF. For the CDR3, the DNA is TGTGCCAGTAGTCCTACAAGCGGGGGGACATACAATGAGCAGTTCTTC. The chain combines TRBV19 with TRBJ2-1; 9 bases map to TRBD2. V shed 5 bases and J 4 bases; nucleotides not matched to a gene: 9. Germline V CDR1 and CDR2: LNHDA, SQIVND (reference sequence). This CDR3 is built from 16 residues.

The chain is built from TRBV9 and TRBJ1-2; D call uncertain. V lost 2 bases, J lost 2 bases, and 7 bases lay in between. This CDR3 has 13 residues. Germline V CDR1 and CDR2: SGDLS, YYNGEE. CDR3 region: CASSVDENYGYTF. As DNA, the CDR3 is TGTGCCAGCAGCGTTGACGAGAACTATGGCTACACCTTC.

The chain combines TRBV7-9 with TRBJ1-2, with 7 bases lining up with TRBD1. This CDR3 contains 17 residues. J lost 5 bases, V lost 1 base, and 13 bases had no gene match. Germline V lookup: CDR1 SEHNR, CDR2 FQNEAQ (reference sequence). The DNA of the CDR3 is TGTGCCAGCAGCTTAGAACAGGGGCCTACCTCCCCGTATGGCTACACCTTC. Amino acids: CASSLEQGPTSPYGYTF.

The chain uses TRBV29-1 and TRBJ2-7; 9 bases agree with TRBD1. CDR3 size: 13 residues. With V trimmed by 6 bases and J by 7 bases, 10 bases remained unmatched. The germline V gene has CDR1 SQVTM and CDR2 ANQGSEA. The CDR3 loop reads CSVEGDRVGEQYF. The CDR3, as DNA: TGCAGCGTAGAGGGGGACAGGGTGGGAGAGCAGTACTTC.

The chain carries TRBV6-1 and TRBJ1-4, with a possible D match to TRBD1 (5 bases). Trimming took off 2 bases at V and 10 bases at J, with 8 bases between the two ends. Germline CDR1 is MNHNS and CDR2 is SASEGT. This CDR3 region has 12 residues. Here the CDR3 DNA reads TGTGCCAGCAGTGAAACTAGGGGAAAACTGTTTTTT. Its translation is CASSETRGKLFF.

This clone occurred once. The J gene is TRBJ2-5, the V gene TRBV7-9; D remains ambiguous. The CDR3 totals 11 residues. Trimming removed 1 base from V and 4 bases from J, with 1 base in between. CDR1 and CDR2 (germline): SEHNR, FQNEAQ (reference sequence). The CDR3 protein is CASSLVETQYF. The DNA for the CDR3 is TGTGCCAGCAGCTTAGTAGAGACCCAGTACTTC.

The chain couples TRBV5-1 to TRBJ2-7; D may be TRBD1 or TRBD2 (5 bases each). The CDR3 is made up of 15 amino acids. Trimming stripped 4 bases from V and 3 bases from J, with 17 bases between. Germline V gene lookup returns CDR1 SGHRS and CDR2 YFSETQ. Here the CDR3 DNA reads TGCGCCAGCAGCCTGCCGGGACCGCGTAGCTACGAGCAGTACTTC. This gives the protein CASSLPGPRSYEQYF. Full variable domain (remainder filled in from reference TRBV5-1 and TRBJ2-7): KAGVTQTPRYLIKTRGQQVTLSCSPISGHRSVSWYQQTPGQGLQFLFEYFSETQRNKGNFPGRFSGRQFSNSRSEMNVSTLELGDSALYLCASSLPGPRSYEQYFGPGTRLTVT.

J is TRBJ2-7 and V is TRBV15; TRBD1 or TRBD2 may be the D gene (5 bases each). CDR3 length equals 14 residues. The germline V and J ends were trimmed by 3 bases and 2 bases, with 11 bases remaining between them. Germline CDR1 is LNHNV and CDR2 is YYDKDF (reference sequence). Here the CDR3 DNA reads TGTGCCACCAGCAGGGGCCAGGGACCCTACGAGCAGTACTTC. Encoded protein: CATSRGQGPYEQYF.

The J gene is TRBJ1-1, the V gene TRBV30; no reliable D call. The CDR3 totals 12 residues. Trimming removed 0 bases at V and 0 bases at J, with 2 bases between. The V gene's germline CDR1 is GTSNPN and CDR2 SVGIG (reference sequence). For the CDR3, the DNA is TGTGCCTGGAGTGTCCTGAACACTGAAGCTTTCTTT. The encoded protein is CAWSVLNTEAFF.

This CDR3 reads CASSLGGTDVNQPQHF. DNA of the CDR3: TGTGCCAGCAGCTTGGGGGGGACAGACGTCAATCAGCCCCAGCATTTT. The chain has TRBV5-6 and TRBJ1-5; 7 bases map to TRBD1. After removal of 0 bases from V and 3 bases from J, the junction contained 6 bases not matched to a gene. Germline V gene data show CDR1 as SGHDT and CDR2 as YYEEEE. The CDR3 has 16 residues.

The gene calls are TRBV2 and TRBJ1-5; unclear D gene. V was pared by 1 base and J by 6 bases, with 10 bases between. The CDR3 has 14 amino acids. In germline, CDR1 is SNHLY, CDR2 FYNNEI. The CDR3 here is CASSEGREGQPQHF. The CDR3 DNA sequence: TGTGCCAGCAGTGAAGGTAGGGAAGGTCAGCCCCAGCATTTT.

The chain couples TRBV7-2 to TRBJ1-4; D may be TRBD1 (5 bases). Germline V CDR1 and CDR2: SGHTA, FQGNSA. There are 15 residues in the CDR3. Trimming shortened V by 1 base and J by 3 bases, and 9 bases separated the two germline ends. The CDR3 loop reads CASSLGPQANEKLFF. CDR3 nucleotide sequence: TGTGCCAGCAGCTTAGGACCACAGGCTAATGAAAAACTGTTTTTT.

This clone has a handful of counts. CDR3 loop: CASSPGQSNEQFF. Here the CDR3 DNA reads TGTGCCAGCAGTCCGGGACAGTCGAATGAGCAGTTCTTC. V usage is TRBV6-6 and J usage is TRBJ2-1, with 7 bases identical to TRBD1. The length of the CDR3 is 13 residues. Looked up from germline, CDR1 is MNHNY and CDR2 is SVGAGI (reference sequence). After removal of 5 bases from V and 7 bases from J, the junction contained 5 bases not matched to a gene.

The chain combines TRBV7-6 with TRBJ1-3, with D uncertain. CDR3 length equals 16 residues. In germline, CDR1 is SGHVS, CDR2 FNYEAQ. V lost 0 bases and J lost 0, with 9 bases in between. CDR3 region: CASSLARRSSGNTIYF. The CDR3 bases are TGTGCCAGCAGCTTAGCCAGGAGATCCTCTGGAAACACCATATATTTT.

The chain is built from TRBV6-1 and TRBJ2-1, with 9 bases identical to TRBD2. This CDR3 comprises 15 residues. J was trimmed by 8 bases and V by 3 bases; bases with no gene match: 8. CDR1 is MNHNS, CDR2 SASEGT, per germline. The CDR3 region is CASSDHGGGVDEQFF. CDR3 DNA sequence: TGTGCCAGCAGTGACCACGGCGGGGGGGTGGATGAGCAGTTCTTC.

The chain couples TRBV9 to TRBJ2-5, with TRBD1 matching over 9 bases. The CDR3 runs 16 residues. Germline CDR1 is SGDLS and CDR2 is YYNGEE. The V and J ends lost 0 bases and 5 bases, in that order; junction bases with no gene match: 8. CDR3 bases: TGTGCCAGCAGCGTAGGAGTCGGGACAGGGCTGGAGACCCAGTACTTC. Amino acids: CASSVGVGTGLETQYF.

The rearrangement joins TRBV27 to TRBJ2-2; 7 bases map to TRBD1. V shed 7 bases, J shed 0 bases, and the junction held 8 bases outside the gene matches. The germline V gene encodes CDR1 MNHEY and CDR2 SMNVEV (reference sequence). The CDR3 is 16 residues long. The CDR3 here is CASKVGTATNTGELFF. The CDR3 DNA follows: TGTGCCAGCAAGGTCGGGACAGCGACGAACACCGGGGAGCTGTTTTTT.

There are a few counts of this clone. CDR3 region: CASMAGNRDTQYF. As DNA, the CDR3 is TGCGCCAGCATGGCGGGGAATAGGGATACGCAGTATTTT. V usage is TRBV5-1 and J usage is TRBJ2-3; D might be TRBD2 (6 bases). V was pared by 6 bases and J by 6 bases, with 14 bases between. Germline V gene data show CDR1 as SGHRS and CDR2 as YFSETQ. The CDR3 has 13 amino acids.

The genes are TRBV14 and TRBJ1-2; the D is unclear. The CDR3 has 13 residues. Germline assignment: CDR1 SGHDN and CDR2 FVKESK. V shed 5 bases and J shed 4 bases, with 11 bases lying between them. CDR3 amino acids: CASSLSRAYGYTF. The CDR3 DNA is TGTGCCAGCAGCTTAAGTAGGGCCTATGGCTACACCTTC.

The chain employs TRBV3-1 (or the pseudogene TRBV3-2) and TRBJ1-4; D may be TRBD1 (5 bases). The length of the CDR3 is 18 residues. The V end was cut by 0 bases, the J end by 8 bases, with 22 bases between. Germline V CDR1 and CDR2: LGHDT, YNNKEL (reference sequence). DNA of the CDR3: TGTGCCAGCAGCCAAGAACTGGTCTGGGGAGGGACGGGCGAAAAACTGTTTTTT. It translates to CASSQELVWGGTGEKLFF.

This clone was counted between two and nine times. Other nucleotide sequences from this sample produce the same CDR3. This rearrangement joins TRBV7-9 to TRBJ2-1; D uncertain. V was cut by 5 bases and J by 8 bases, with 10 bases left in between. The CDR3 loop spans 12 amino acids. The germline gives CDR1 SEHNR, CDR2 FQNEAQ (reference sequence). The CDR3 sequence is CASSPGRDEQFF. The DNA of the CDR3 is TGTGCCAGCAGCCCGGGCCGGGATGAGCAGTTCTTC.

This CDR3 is CSVAPGTYGYTF. CDR3 bases: TGCAGCGTTGCACCGGGTACCTATGGCTACACCTTC. The V and J genes are TRBV29-1 and TRBJ1-2; D uncertain. This CDR3 region has 12 residues. Trimming left V 4 bases short and J 4 bases short, with 10 bases between. Germline V gene data show CDR1 as SQVTM and CDR2 as ANQGSEA.

The V gene is TRBV18, the J gene TRBJ1-2; D remains ambiguous. This CDR3 comprises 12 residues. The germline V gene has CDR1 KGHSH and CDR2 LQKENI. Trimming stripped 5 bases from V and 3 bases from J, with 7 bases between. The CDR3 nucleotides are TGTGCCAGCTCAATCTTAGACTATGGCTACACCTTC. It specifies CASSILDYGYTF.

This CDR3 is CASSLVPGTGGNTGELFF. Written as DNA, the CDR3 is TGTGCCAGCAGCTTAGTACCGGGGACGGGGGGGAACACCGGGGAGCTGTTTTTT. V is TRBV7-9 and J is TRBJ2-2; 7 nucleotides line up with TRBD2. This CDR3 region has 18 residues. The V gene end was trimmed by 1 base and the J gene end by 1 base; junction bases not matched to a gene: 9. Per the germline V gene, CDR1 is SEHNR and CDR2 is FQNEAQ (reference sequence).

The chain links TRBV5-4 to TRBJ2-3, with 7 bases aligning to TRBD1. With V trimmed by 3 bases and J by 5 bases, 15 bases remained unmatched. This CDR3 has 17 residues. Germline CDR1 reads SGHNT; CDR2 reads YYREEE (reference sequence). CDR3 amino acids: CASSSFPPDRSRDTQYF. The CDR3 nucleotides are TGTGCCAGCAGCTCTTTCCCCCCGGACAGGTCGAGAGATACGCAGTATTTT.